This TCR beta chain was observed in a study of response to subunit inactivated influenza vaccine (dated by TCRdb to about 2018). In the study overall: Deep quantitative T cell receptor repertoire profiling was used in the study to track responses to a trivalent subunit inactivated influenza vaccine.

The library came from RT-PCR. The run used an Illumina HiSeq 2500. TCRdb handled the public reads itself, with Q25 trimming in fastp and clone calling in MiXCR, and kept productive beta chains. Each entry is one CDR3 protein sequence, shown with its most common DNA and genes. This sample has about 540,000 distinct CDR3 sequences in its table, and around a quarter of those were observed once. The ten largest clones represent approximately 3% of the sample. V is clipped by 7 bases and J by 2 bases, and the sequence between their germline boundaries is 12 bases long. Inclusive of the bounding cysteine and phenylalanine, the CDR3 is 13 residues long. Only the CDR3 DNA is retained, 39 bases long and in frame from the first base. This clonotype has at least ten counts. The target of this receptor is not known. No much larger clone is present one base from it, and per-base qualities are unavailable. Broad study findings and their caveats: The authors suggested that each seasonal influenza vaccination may recruit only a limited number of new T cells.

This same sample was also taken into another study, of T cells expressing NK-cell markers. As that second study puts it: The TCR beta cDNA libraries were made using 5'RACE template switching, a step that added both a universal primer site and unique molecular identifiers. Three sorted T-cell subsets (CD3+CD56+NKG2C+, CD3+CD56+NKG2C- and CD3+CD56-NKG2C+) from several donors had their TCR beta-chain repertoires profiled. Among the eight sequenced donors, only one was HCMV-seronegative, while the other seven were HCMV-seropositive. In several experiments an anti-gammadeltaTCR antibody was added to restrict sorting to alphabetaTCR-expressing T cells. In several donors, the dominant CD3+CD56+NKG2C+ clonotypes were found to rank among the top 10 CD8+ clonotypes and to make up about 1.0-7.0% of CD8+ T cells. Those dominant clonotypes were again the most abundant among CD3+CD56-NKG2C+ cells in a handful of donors, at roughly 25-65%. Whether the expanded NKG2C-expressing T cell clones were specific for HCMV antigens was left unclear. Randomly selected healthy volunteers, three men and five women, were used as the eight sequenced donors. HCMV serostatus was determined by detecting HCMV-specific IgG in serum with a commercial ELISA kit. Peripheral blood mononuclear cells were isolated from blood by Ficoll density gradient centrifugation. CD4+ and CD8+ T cells were isolated from PBMC by magnetic immunoseparation with Miltenyi isolation kits. Priming for cDNA synthesis came from the TCR beta constant segment, and two successive PCR amplification steps followed. Libraries were sequenced as 2 x 150 bp reads on Illumina HiSeq 2000/2500, MiSeq or NextSeq. MIGEC handled demultiplexing of the reads and grouping by UMI, while MiTCR was used to assemble and quantify clonotypes. To exclude erroneous sequences, only TCR cDNA sequences supported by at least two reads were retained. Downstream repertoire analysis used the tcR package, and clonotypes were matched across fractions by CDR3 nucleotide sequence plus V segment. VDJmatch was used to annotate antigen specificity against VDJdb, with one amino acid substitution in CDR3 permitted.

The chain is assembled from TRBV12-3 or TRBV12-4 and TRBJ2-7; the D gene cannot be resolved reliably. This clonotype was obtained from a man aged 50 to 59 who received an inactivated influenza vaccine. Donor details come from another sample of the same person, matched by shared clones. Sequenced material: CD4+ T cells sorted from PBMCs, taken 11 to 12 days after vaccination. DNA sequence: TGTGCCAGCAACCCCGGTGGCCCCTACGAGCAGTACTTC. Protein translation: CASNPGGPYEQYF.